A selection of T cell receptor beta chains follows, all from one sample in a study of T cell repertoires in cytomegalovirus infection. TCRdb fed the reads into MiXCR, producing one record per CDR3 protein. The table shows about 83,000 distinct CDR3 sequences, with roughly 44% occurring only once. These receptors have no identified antigens. The sequenced sample was CD8+ T cells from cultured PBMCs, obtained from culture after CMV antigen stimulation. These receptors were obtained from a human donor in good health (CMV status not recorded). Some clones in this sample may be carry-over from other donors' samples. Each CDR3 is given with its conserved first and last residue. The D gene is left open where the match is weak. A clone size is listed for some rows: how often the clone was seen (once, few, many), or a class if it is expanded.

length	V	J	size	D	DNA	CDR3
14	TRBV7-2	TRBJ1-5	NA	NA	TGTGCCAGCAGCTTAAACAGATTCAATCAGCCCCAGCATTTT	CASSLNRFNQPQHF
17	TRBV11-1	TRBJ2-5	NA	TRBD2	TGTGCCAGCAGTCTTCCATCCGGTAGCGGGGACCAAGAGACCCAGTACTTC	CASSLPSGSGDQETQYF
11	TRBV29-1	TRBJ2-2	NA	NA	TGCAGCGTCGTGGGGACCGGGGAGCTGTTTTTT	CSVVGTGELFF
14	TRBV27	TRBJ2-7	NA	NA	TGTGCCAGCAGTTGGGTGGGGACGTTCCGCGAGCAGTACTTC	CASSWVGTFREQYF
10	TRBV12-3/TRBV12-4	TRBJ1-1	NA	NA	TGTGCCAGCAGTTTCTCTGAAGCTTTCTTT	CASSFSEAFF
13	TRBV7-6	TRBJ2-7	NA	NA	TGTGCCAGCAGCCGCGCAGCGGCCTACGAGCAGTACTTC	CASSRAAAYEQYF
17	TRBV7-3	TRBJ2-3	few	NA	TGTGCCAGCAGCTTAGGGTGGGCTGGGACACGCACAGATACGCAGTATTTT	CASSLGWAGTRTDTQYF
13	TRBV2	TRBJ1-5	NA	NA	TGTGCCAGCAGGACGTCCGGCAATCAGCCCCAGCATTTT	CASRTSGNQPQHF
15	TRBV4-1	TRBJ1-2	NA	NA	TGCGCCAGCAGCCACACACAGGAATCCAACTATGGCTACACCTTC	CASSHTQESNYGYTF
16	TRBV7-8	TRBJ2-2	few	TRBD1	TGTGCCAGCAGCTGGGGGCGGACAGGGGACACCGGGGAGCTGTTTTTT	CASSWGRTGDTGELFF
16	TRBV29-1	TRBJ2-5	few	NA	TGCAGCGTTAGGGGACTGGGACAGTCCAACCAAGAGACCCAGTACTTC	CSVRGLGQSNQETQYF
13	TRBV27	TRBJ2-5	NA	NA	TGTGCCAGCAGTTTAAACGCGCGAGAGACCCAGTACTTC	CASSLNARETQYF
14	TRBV12-3/TRBV12-4	TRBJ1-5	NA	NA	TGTGCCATCACTCTGCCCGGGGGCAATCAGCCCCAGCATTTT	CAITLPGGNQPQHF
16	TRBV7-6	TRBJ1-2	few	TRBD1	TGTGCCAGCAGCTCACGGGACAGGGGTTTGGACTATGGCTACACCTTC	CASSSRDRGLDYGYTF
15	TRBV7-2	TRBJ2-7	many	TRBD1	TGTGCCAGCAGCCTCGGACAGGGGGGTACCTACGAGCAGTACTTC	CASSLGQGGTYEQYF
16	TRBV4-2	TRBJ1-2	NA	TRBD1	TGTGCCAGCAGCCAAGATCGGCAGGGGGCGTCCTATGGCTACACCTTC	CASSQDRQGASYGYTF
12	TRBV25-1	TRBJ1-1	NA	NA	TGTGCCAGCAGTGAATGGTTGTCTGAAGCTTTCTTT	CASSEWLSEAFF
16	TRBV10-2	TRBJ2-3	few	NA	TGCGCCAGCAGTGAAGGTCAGGGCCGAGACACAGATACGCAGTATTTT	CASSEGQGRDTDTQYF
14	TRBV28	TRBJ2-2	once	TRBD1	TGTGCCAGCTTCCGGGACAGGGGCCCGGGGGAGCTGTTTTTT	CASFRDRGPGELFF
17	TRBV7-9	TRBJ1-2	NA	TRBD1	TGTGCCAGCAGCGGAGCTTTGGGAGACAGGGGTGGCTATGGCTACACCTTC	CASSGALGDRGGYGYTF
18	TRBV27	TRBJ1-2	NA	TRBD1	TGTGCCAGCAGGGGCGACAGGGGGAGAGAGACTACTCCATATGGCTACACCTTC	CASRGDRGRETTPYGYTF
16	TRBV7-2	TRBJ2-3	NA	TRBD1	TGTGCCAGCAGCTTAGAGGGGACAGGGGGATCAGATACGCAGTATTTT	CASSLEGTGGSDTQYF
15	TRBV2	TRBJ2-1	NA	TRBD2	TGTGCCAGCAGTTTTAGCGGGGGGACCTCCAATGAGCAGTTCTTC	CASSFSGGTSNEQFF
16	TRBV7-3	TRBJ1-2	NA	TRBD1	TGTGCCAGCAGCCTTAACCCCCCGGGACAGGGGAATGGCTACACCTTC	CASSLNPPGQGNGYTF
13	TRBV2	TRBJ2-7	NA	NA	TGTGCCAGCAGTGGGACAGCTTCCTACGAGCAGTACTTC	CASSGTASYEQYF
12	TRBV10-3	TRBJ1-1	NA	NA	TGTGCCATCAGTGAGCCGGCCACTGAAGCTTTCTTT	CAISEPATEAFF
17	TRBV9	TRBJ2-7	NA	TRBD1	TGTGCCAGCAGCGTAGATCTCGTCGGGACAGGGGGGGACGAGCAGTACTTC	CASSVDLVGTGGDEQYF
13	TRBV7-9	TRBJ2-7	NA	NA	TGTGCCAGCAGCTTAGGGGTACGGGGCGAGCAGTACTTC	CASSLGVRGEQYF
15	TRBV7-6	TRBJ2-7	few	NA	TGTGCCAGCAGCCCGGGTGGGGGAGGTGTATACGAGCAGTACTTC	CASSPGGGGVYEQYF
12	TRBV6-5	TRBJ2-7	NA	TRBD2	TGTGCCAGCAGCCCCTCGGGGGGTGAGCAGTACTTC	CASSPSGGEQYF
16	TRBV12-3/TRBV12-4	TRBJ2-7	NA	TRBD1	TGTGCCAGCAGTTTAGCGTCGGGACAGCTTTCCTACGAGCAGTACTTC	CASSLASGQLSYEQYF
18	TRBV4-2	TRBJ2-2	NA	TRBD1	TGTGCCAGCAGCCAAGCCTTAGGGGGACAGGGTGAAAACGGGGAGCTGTTTTTT	CASSQALGGQGENGELFF
16	TRBV27	TRBJ1-1	NA	NA	TGTGCCAGCAGTTTAAATAGGGGGGATATGAACACTGAAGCTTTCTTT	CASSLNRGDMNTEAFF
16	TRBV11-2	TRBJ2-3	few	TRBD2	TGTGCCAGCAGCGCACGGGGAGGCGGGGGGACAGATACGCAGTATTTT	CASSARGGGGTDTQYF
16	TRBV11-2	TRBJ2-2	once	NA	TGTGCCAGCAGCCCCTGGACTCCGATTCTCCCCGGGGAGCTGTTTTTT	CASSPWTPILPGELFF
17	TRBV28	TRBJ1-2	NA	NA	TGTGCCAGCAGTTTGGGAGGGTTCTTGAGGTCCAACGATGGCTACACCTTC	CASSLGGFLRSNDGYTF
14	TRBV27	TRBJ1-4	NA	NA	TGTGCCAGCAGTTTAAGAGGGACTAATGAAAAACTGTTTTTT	CASSLRGTNEKLFF
14	TRBV12-3/TRBV12-4	TRBJ1-5	NA	TRBD1	TGTGCCAGCAGCCGGGACAGGGGCAATCAGCCCCAGCATTTT	CASSRDRGNQPQHF
13	TRBV29-1	TRBJ2-7	NA	TRBD1	TGCAGCTTCCTCGCAGGGGGCTCGTACGAGCAGTACTTC	CSFLAGGSYEQYF
13	TRBV7-6	TRBJ1-2	NA	NA	TGTGCCAGCAGCCTTCTGAGTGGGGATGGCTACACCTTC	CASSLLSGDGYTF
11	TRBV10-3	TRBJ2-1	once	NA	TGTGCCATCAGTGATAGTCGGGAGCAGTTCTTC	CAISDSREQFF
20	TRBV7-2	TRBJ2-3	many	TRBD2	TGTGCCAGCAGCTTGCTCGGGTTCAGCGGGGGGGCGTCTAGCACAGATACGCAGTATTTT	CASSLLGFSGGASSTDTQYF
14	TRBV6-1	TRBJ2-5	few	NA	TGTGCCAGCAGTGAGACAGTAACGCAAGAGACCCAGTACTTC	CASSETVTQETQYF
19	TRBV11-2	TRBJ2-3	NA	NA	TGTGCCAGCAGCTTATTACCGGGTCTGACTAGAGCTAGCACAGATACGCAGTATTTT	CASSLLPGLTRASTDTQYF
11	TRBV20-1	TRBJ1-2	NA	NA	TGCAGTGCCCCGTGGGCCTATGGCTACACCTTC	CSAPWAYGYTF
17	TRBV28	TRBJ2-6	NA	TRBD1	TGTGCCAGCATCCCCGGGACAGGGTATTCTGGGGCCAACGTCCTGACTTTC	CASIPGTGYSGANVLTF